This TCR beta chain was recorded in a study of beta chain features in type 1 diabetes. Across the study: On cell yields, gender and age, patients and healthy donors were similar.

Isolated RNA was reverse transcribed in full, so expressed TCRB transcripts were sequenced. Repertoires were generated with immunoSEQ multiplex PCR, while TCRdb's copy carries only in-frame clones and drops some. The sample contains about 260,000 clones, 68% of which appear only once. The V end was cut by 2 bases, the J end by 2 bases, with 8 bases between. This CDR3 is 14 amino acids long. Germline loops: CDR1 MNHEY, CDR2 SVGAGI. It was via CD45RO/CCR7/CD25/CD127/CD95/CD27 that CD4+ naive, central memory, regulatory and stem cell-like memory cells were sorted. Sort purity for all populations was recorded as exceeding 98%.

Sequencing was performed on naive CD4+ T cells from blood. The V call is TRBV6-5, the J call TRBJ2-3; weak D call: TRBD1 (5 bases). The TCR was taken from a man aged 25 to 45 in good health. CDR3 DNA: TGTGCCAGCAGTTACATAGGGGACACAGATACGCAGTATTTT. It codes for CASSYIGDTDTQYF.